The next 9 T cell receptor beta chains were all read from a single sample in a study of blood T cell repertoires in COVID-19. Here immunoSEQ multiplex PCR was the method, and the copy in TCRdb shows in-frame clones only, minus some. The repertoire includes 200,000 or so clones, 88% of them detected once, and over 15% sits in the top ten. Sequenced input: peripheral blood. These receptors were collected from a man between 45 and 60 years old with COVID-19, enrolled during active disease.

The chain recombines TRBV7-9 with TRBJ1-4; D possibly corresponds to TRBD1 (5 bases). CDR1 and CDR2 from the germline V gene are SEHNR and FQNEAQ (reference sequence). The CDR3 has 14 residues. The V end lost 5 bases, the J end lost 3 bases, and 10 bases lay between the germline ends. The CDR3 DNA is TGTGCCAGCAGCCTTGGGGGGGCTAATGAAAAACTGTTTTTT. This sequence encodes CASSLGGANEKLFF.

This chain joins TRBV21-1 and TRBJ1-2; TRBD1 was called by the table and not checked on the DNA. TRBV21-1 constitutes a pseudogene. CDR3 size: 14 residues. The CDR3 sequence: CASSMGRGNYGYTF. CDR3 coding DNA: TGTGCCAGCAGCATGGGCAGGGGGAACTATGGCTACACCTTC.

V gene TRBV10-2 combines with J gene TRBJ2-1; D perhaps matches TRBD2 (5 bases). The ends were cut back, 4 bases at V and 7 bases at J, with 14 bases in the middle. CDR3 length: 14 amino acids. The V gene's germline CDR1 is WSHSY and CDR2 SAAADI. This CDR3 reads CASSVRELRNEQFF. The CDR3 region has the DNA TGCGCCAGCAGTGTAAGGGAGCTTCGAAATGAGCAGTTCTTC.

As for this clone: This may arise from a read error, as a much more abundant clone is one base away. The chain is built from TRBV7-9 and TRBJ1-2; TRBD1 is a possible D gene (5 bases). The CDR3 contains 12 residues. Trimming cost V 5 bases and J 3 bases, with 7 bases left between them. Per germline, CDR1 SEHNR and CDR2 FQNEAQ (reference sequence). The CDR3 DNA follows: TGTGCCAGCAGCGTGACAGACTATGGCTACACCTTC. Its translation: CASSVTDYGYTF.

The V and J genes are TRBV7-2 and TRBJ2-3; 10 nucleotides line up with TRBD2. CDR3 length: 14 residues. Trimming removed 5 bases from V and 6 bases from J; junction bases left unmatched: 5. Germline CDR1 reads SGHTA; CDR2 reads FQGNSA. The CDR3 nucleotides are TGTGCCAGCAGCCCAACTAGCGGGATTGATACGCAGTATTTT. This gives the protein CASSPTSGIDTQYF.

The rearrangement joins TRBV30 to TRBJ1-3; no clear D gene. The germline CDR1 and CDR2 sequences are GTSNPN and SVGIG (reference sequence). The V end lost 0 bases, the J end lost 2 bases, and 8 bases lay between the germline ends. There are 14 residues in the CDR3. The CDR3 DNA is TGTGCCTGGAGTGTTTCGGTTGCTGGAAACACCATATATTTT. Encoded protein: CAWSVSVAGNTIYF.

J is TRBJ2-4 and V is TRBV9; tentative D call: TRBD1 (6 bases). CDR1 SGDLS and CDR2 YYNGEE come from the germline V gene. The CDR3 length is 16 residues. The ends were cut back, 0 bases at V and 7 bases at J, with 17 bases in the middle. The CDR3 sequence: CASSVEALLQGNIQYF. CDR3 nucleotide sequence: TGTGCCAGCAGCGTAGAGGCCCTACTACAGGGTAACATTCAGTACTTC.

This chain connects TRBV19 to TRBJ1-4; possibly TRBD1 for D (5 bases). Trimming stripped 6 bases from V and 7 bases from J, with 18 bases between. Germline V gives CDR1 LNHDA, CDR2 SQIVND (reference sequence). This CDR3 contains 15 residues. The CDR3 bases are TGTGCCAGTAGGTTTGGCGAGGGGCGGGGTGAAAAACTGTTTTTT. As protein: CASRFGEGRGEKLFF.

This clone occurred many times. CDR3 DNA: TGTGCCAGCAGTTTTGTCCGGTCCACCTACAATGAGCAGTTCTTC. This codes for CASSFVRSTYNEQFF. The J gene is TRBJ2-1, the V gene TRBV27; no clear D. Trimming left V 3 bases short and J 2 bases short, with 11 bases between. Per germline, CDR1 MNHEY and CDR2 SMNVEV (reference sequence). The CDR3 runs 15 residues.